One and the same sample provided the 12 T cell receptor beta chains below, sequenced in a study of cytomegalovirus exposure and HLA in healthy donors. Both 60 Vbeta primers and 13 Jbeta primers went into the PCR. TCRdb's table, derived via immunoSEQ multiplex PCR, lists solely in-frame clones and lacks some. The sample has over 150,000 clones; 73% are singletons. Source material: PBMCs. The receptors were gathered from a woman aged 18-29 years in good health and CMV-seropositive.

A note on this clone: One end of the junction does not line up with germline, which may come from a read error. The chain uses TRBV5-6 and TRBJ1-2; D gene unclear. The CDR3 contains 12 residues. The germline V gene encodes CDR1 SGHDT and CDR2 YYEEEE. This CDR3 reads CASGLAVYGYTF. DNA of the CDR3: TGTGCCAGCGGCTTGGCGGTGTATGGCTACACCTTC.

The rearrangement links TRBV11-2 to TRBJ2-1; 7 bases are shared with TRBD2. The CDR3 is made up of 15 amino acids. V dropped 0 bases and J dropped 6; count of bases not matched to a gene: 5. The germline V gene encodes CDR1 SGHAT and CDR2 FQNNGV. The CDR3 loop reads CASSLDLGGFNEQFF. In DNA, the CDR3 is TGTGCCAGCAGCTTAGATCTGGGAGGGTTCAATGAGCAGTTCTTC.

The chain joins TRBV6-5 to TRBJ1-5, with D hard to call. V lost 10 bases to trimming and J lost 0 bases, with 16 bases between them. The CDR3 covers 15 residues. The germline V gene has CDR1 MNHEY and CDR2 SVGAGI. CDR3 bases: TGTGCCACCTCGAGAGGTGAAAATAGCAATCAGCCCCAGCATTTT. Translating it yields CATSRGENSNQPQHF.

This rearrangement joins TRBV7-2 to TRBJ1-2; TRBD1 aligns across 8 bases. The V segment lost 5 bases and the J segment 4 bases; nucleotides outside the gene matches: 9. Germline values: CDR1 SGHTA, CDR2 FQGNSA. The CDR3 contains 15 residues. The DNA of the CDR3 is TGTGCCAGCAGCATCGGACAGGGTTCCCTCTATGGCTACACCTTC. Protein sequence: CASSIGQGSLYGYTF.

The rearrangement links TRBV2 to TRBJ1-4, with D maybe TRBD1 (6 bases). Trimming shortened V by 1 base and J by 7 bases, and 13 bases separated the two germline ends. The CDR3 runs to 15 residues. CDR1 and CDR2 from the germline V gene are SNHLY and FYNNEI. The CDR3 DNA follows: TGTGCCAGCAGTGAAGACGGGGGGGCGGGTGAAAAACTGTTTTTT. Protein sequence: CASSEDGGAGEKLFF.

The rearrangement uses TRBV7-2 and TRBJ1-1, with unresolved D. The CDR3 runs to 14 residues. Trimming removed 7 bases from V and 1 base from J, with 13 bases in between. CDR1 SGHTA and CDR2 FQGNSA come from the germline V gene. The CDR3 DNA reads TGTGCCAGCAAACTCCAAGAAGCGAACACTGAAGCTTTCTTT. Translating it yields CASKLQEANTEAFF.

This clone was detected a few times. The V call is TRBV5-1, the J call TRBJ2-4; no firm D call. This CDR3 is built from 16 residues. V shed 0 bases and J shed 0 bases, with 10 bases lying between them. CDR1 and CDR2 from the germline V gene are SGHRS and YFSETQ. CDR3 amino acids: CASSLDPVLAKNIQYF. In DNA, the CDR3 is TGCGCCAGCAGCTTGGATCCAGTCCTAGCCAAAAACATTCAGTACTTC.

The genes are TRBV9 and TRBJ2-7, with TRBD1 identical over 8 bases. With V trimmed by 3 bases and J by 6 bases, 14 bases remained unmatched. This CDR3 has 16 residues. CDR1 is SGDLS and CDR2 is YYNGEE in the germline V gene. This CDR3 reads CASSAQPGGLSTEQYF. CDR3 sequence (DNA): TGTGCCAGCAGCGCACAACCAGGGGGCCTTTCTACCGAGCAGTACTTC.

This CDR3 is CASSPRGFGYTF. The CDR3, as DNA: TGTGCCAGCAGCCCGCGGGGGTTTGGCTACACCTTC. The chain recombines TRBV4-2 with TRBJ1-2; D possibly corresponds to TRBD1 (5 bases). The CDR3 consists of 12 residues. CDR1 and CDR2 (germline): LGHNA, YNFKEQ. V lost 4 bases to trimming and J lost 7 bases, with 10 bases between them.

The rearrangement joins TRBV19 to TRBJ1-5; the match to TRBD1 covers 10 bases. Germline V gene data show CDR1 as LNHDA and CDR2 as SQIVND (reference sequence). The CDR3 totals 12 residues. After removal of 9 bases from V and 7 bases from J, the junction contained 3 bases not matched to a gene. CDR3 nucleotides: TGTGCCAGCGGGACAGGGGACCAGCCCCAGCATTTT. This codes for CASGTGDQPQHF.

The chain is built from TRBV7-2 and TRBJ1-5; unclear D gene. V lost 2 bases and J lost 4, with 9 bases in between. The length of the CDR3 is 14 residues. Germline loops: CDR1 SGHTA, CDR2 FQGNSA. For the CDR3, the DNA is TGTGCCAGCAGCTTAAAATCGGGGAATCAGCCCCAGCATTTT. It encodes CASSLKSGNQPQHF.

This clone has a single count. The gene calls are TRBV7-3 and TRBJ2-5; D call uncertain. V dropped 3 bases and J dropped 1 base, with 12 bases sitting between them. The CDR3 runs 15 residues. Looked up from germline, CDR1 is SGHTA and CDR2 is FQGTGA. The CDR3 nucleotides read TGTGCCAGCAGCTTGGTTGGTACGAGCCAAGAGACCCAGTACTTC. It is translated as CASSLVGTSQETQYF.